Listed below are T cell receptor beta chains from one sample, sequenced in a study of blood T cell repertoires in COVID-19. Profiled with immunoSEQ multiplex PCR; TCRdb holds only in-frame clones, not every one. The table lists over 200,000 clones, 88% of them singletons. The specimen sequenced was peripheral blood. Receptors were obtained from a woman in her fifties or sixties with acute or convalescent COVID-19. Each CDR3 is given with its conserved first and last residue. A D gene is named only where the DNA matches it firmly. Only part of the rows carry a size: once, few, many, or a class if the clone is expanded.

size: -
J: TRBJ2-1
D: TRBD2
V: TRBV4-2
CDR3: CASSQEWFSGSYNEQFF
DNA: TGTGCCAGCAGCCAAGAATGGTTTAGCGGGAGCTACAATGAGCAGTTCTTC

size: -
J: TRBJ1-5
D: -
V: TRBV24-1
CDR3: CATSAQGNQPQHF
DNA: TGTGCCACCAGTGCACAGGGCAATCAGCCCCAGCATTTT

size: -
J: TRBJ1-5
D: -
V: TRBV19
CDR3: CASSIYTGRNQPQHF
DNA: TGTGCCAGTAGTATCTATACAGGGCGAAATCAGCCCCAGCATTTT

size: few
J: TRBJ1-5
D: TRBD1
V: TRBV4-1
CDR3: CASSQDAGGYQPQHF
DNA: TGCGCCAGCAGCCAAGACGCAGGGGGATATCAGCCCCAGCATTTT

size: -
J: TRBJ2-3
D: TRBD1
V: TRBV7-2
CDR3: CASSFEPQGADTQYF
DNA: TGTGCCAGCAGCTTTGAACCTCAGGGGGCAGATACGCAGTATTTT

size: -
J: TRBJ1-6
D: -
V: TRBV5-1
CDR3: CASTLNRGIGSPLHF
DNA: TGCGCCAGCACTCTTAATCGGGGGATTGGCTCACCCCTCCACTTT

size: -
J: TRBJ1-1
D: -
V: TRBV30
CDR3: CAWKVGGNTEAFF
DNA: TGTGCCTGGAAAGTGGGAGGGAACACTGAAGCTTTCTTT

size: -
J: TRBJ2-3
D: TRBD2
V: TRBV6-4
CDR3: CASSRTSGYTDTQYF
DNA: TGTGCCAGCAGTAGAACTAGCGGATACACAGATACGCAGTATTTT

size: -
J: TRBJ2-1
D: TRBD2
V: TRBV18
CDR3: CASSPSGTSGSSYNEQFF
DNA: TGTGCCAGCTCACCCTCGGGGACTAGCGGGAGCTCCTACAATGAGCAGTTCTTC

size: -
J: TRBJ1-5
D: -
V: TRBV10-3
CDR3: CAISATGGGQPQHF
DNA: TGTGCCATCAGCGCAACTGGGGGCGGTCAGCCCCAGCATTTT

size: once
J: TRBJ1-5
D: -
V: TRBV11-2
CDR3: CASSPGQVNQPQHF
DNA: TGTGCCAGCAGCCCGGGACAAGTCAATCAGCCCCAGCATTTT

size: -
J: TRBJ2-7
D: -
V: TRBV5-1
CDR3: CASGAGGHEQYF
DNA: TGCGCCAGCGGCGCAGGAGGCCACGAGCAGTACTTC

size: few
J: TRBJ2-5
D: TRBD2
V: TRBV7-8
CDR3: CASSLRASGFQETQYF
DNA: TGTGCCAGCAGCTTACGGGCTAGCGGGTTCCAAGAGACCCAGTACTTC

size: -
J: TRBJ2-6
D: TRBD1
V: TRBV5-4
CDR3: CASRVGQPGANVLTF
DNA: TGTGCCAGCAGGGTGGGACAGCCTGGGGCCAACGTCCTGACTTTC

size: -
J: TRBJ2-7
D: -
V: TRBV20-1
CDR3: CSARQLYEQYF
DNA: TGCAGTGCTCGACAGCTCTACGAGCAGTACTTC

size: -
J: TRBJ2-7
D: TRBD1
V: TRBV30
CDR3: CAWSTQTGALGEQYF
DNA: TGTGCCTGGAGTACTCAGACAGGGGCCCTCGGCGAGCAGTACTTC

size: -
J: TRBJ2-1
D: TRBD1
V: TRBV4-1
CDR3: CASSQIMTGTYNEQFF
DNA: TGCGCCAGCAGCCAAATAATGACAGGGACCTACAATGAGCAGTTCTTC

size: -
J: TRBJ2-1
D: TRBD2
V: TRBV5-6
CDR3: CASSLRLAGAYNEQFF
DNA: TGTGCCAGCAGCTTGCGACTAGCGGGGGCCTACAATGAGCAGTTCTTC

size: once
J: TRBJ1-1
D: -
V: TRBV14
CDR3: CASSQVNMNTEAFF
DNA: TGTGCCAGCAGCCAAGTTAACATGAACACTGAAGCTTTCTTT

size: -
J: TRBJ1-3
D: -
V: TRBV10-3
CDR3: CAISRDISGNTIYF
DNA: TGTGCCATCAGTCGGGACATCTCTGGAAACACCATATATTTT

size: -
J: TRBJ2-3
D: -
V: TRBV20-1
CDR3: CSASRGSGDTQYF
DNA: TGCAGTGCTAGTAGAGGTTCGGGGGATACGCAGTATTTT

size: -
J: TRBJ2-7
D: TRBD1
V: TRBV2
CDR3: CASRKDRGREQYF
DNA: TGTGCCAGCAGGAAGGACAGGGGGCGCGAGCAGTACTTC

size: few
J: TRBJ2-2
D: -
V: TRBV10-1
CDR3: CASSGQTNTGELFF
DNA: TGCGCCAGCAGTGGACAGACGAACACCGGGGAGCTGTTTTTT

size: once
J: TRBJ1-5
D: -
V: TRBV28
CDR3: CASRQGYQPQHF
DNA: TGTGCCAGCAGACAGGGTTACCAGCCCCAGCATTTT

size: -
J: TRBJ2-3
D: -
V: TRBV27
CDR3: CASGPDRTGGTDTQYF
DNA: TGTGCCAGCGGACCAGACAGGACCGGGGGGACAGATACGCAGTATTTT

size: -
J: TRBJ1-5
D: -
V: TRBV6-6
CDR3: CASSYSRVGQPQHF
DNA: TGTGCCAGCAGTTACTCGAGGGTGGGTCAGCCCCAGCATTTT

size: few
J: TRBJ1-4
D: -
V: TRBV7-9
CDR3: CASSSWTATNEKLFF
DNA: TGTGCCAGCAGCTCCTGGACAGCAACTAATGAAAAACTGTTTTTT

size: few
J: TRBJ1-2
D: TRBD1
V: TRBV7-3
CDR3: CASSPAVRGSPGGYTF
DNA: TGTGCCAGCAGCCCGGCGGTCAGGGGGTCTCCGGGTGGCTACACCTTC

size: -
J: TRBJ2-7
D: -
V: TRBV28
CDR3: CASSLYGGINYEQYF
DNA: TGTGCCAGCAGTTTATACGGCGGGATCAACTACGAGCAGTACTTC

size: -
J: TRBJ2-7
D: TRBD1
V: TRBV6-5
CDR3: CASTRSTTGSYEQYF
DNA: TGTGCCAGCACCCGATCCACGACAGGGTCCTACGAGCAGTACTTC

size: -
J: TRBJ2-3
D: TRBD2
V: TRBV2
CDR3: CASSDGSGGAWKTQYF
DNA: TGTGCCAGCAGTGACGGTAGCGGGGGGGCCTGGAAAACGCAGTATTTT

size: -
J: TRBJ1-5
D: -
V: TRBV28
CDR3: CASSSGIPGSQPQHF
DNA: TGTGCCAGCAGTTCGGGGATCCCCGGGAGTCAGCCCCAGCATTTT

size: -
J: TRBJ2-7
D: TRBD1
V: TRBV5-1
CDR3: CASRREGGHEQYF
DNA: TGCGCCAGCAGACGCGAAGGGGGCCACGAGCAGTACTTC

size: -
J: TRBJ1-2
D: TRBD1
V: TRBV6-2/TRBV6-3
CDR3: CASSYGGQEEGYGYTF
DNA: TGTGCCAGCAGTTACGGGGGACAGGAGGAGGGCTATGGCTACACCTTC

size: few
J: TRBJ2-2
D: TRBD1
V: TRBV5-7
CDR3: CASSCGTGGLAGEIGELFF
DNA: TGTGCCAGCAGCTGCGGGACAGGGGGCCTAGCGGGAGAAATCGGGGAGCTGTTTTTT

size: -
J: TRBJ2-7
D: -
V: TRBV3-1/TRBV3-2
CDR3: CASSPRTWDNGYEQYF
DNA: TGTGCCAGCAGTCCCCGTACGTGGGACAACGGCTACGAGCAGTACTTC

size: few
J: TRBJ1-1
D: TRBD1
V: TRBV4-2
CDR3: CASSRPTGAEAFF
DNA: TGTGCCAGCAGCCGGCCGACAGGGGCTGAAGCTTTCTTT

size: -
J: TRBJ2-5
D: TRBD2
V: TRBV5-5
CDR3: CASSSGSGVTETQYF
DNA: TGTGCCAGCAGCTCCGGTAGCGGGGTCACGGAGACCCAGTACTTC

size: -
J: TRBJ2-3
D: -
V: TRBV7-9
CDR3: CASSLGNWDTQYF
DNA: TGTGCCAGCAGCTTAGGTAACTGGGATACGCAGTATTTT

size: -
J: TRBJ1-5
D: -
V: TRBV20-1
CDR3: CSATDGRTAGQPQHF
DNA: TGCAGTGCTACTGACGGGAGGACCGCGGGTCAGCCCCAGCATTTT

size: -
J: TRBJ1-2
D: -
V: TRBV28
CDR3: CASNTGANYGYTF
DNA: TGTGCCAGCAACACAGGAGCTAACTATGGCTACACCTTC

size: -
J: TRBJ2-7
D: TRBD2
V: TRBV3-1/TRBV3-2
CDR3: CASSHLPGGESSYEQYF
DNA: TGTGCCAGCAGCCATCTTCCTGGGGGGGAAAGCTCCTACGAGCAGTACTTC

size: -
J: TRBJ2-7
D: -
V: TRBV10-3
CDR3: CAISVASSYEQYF
DNA: TGTGCCATCAGTGTGGCTAGCTCCTACGAGCAGTACTTC

size: -
J: TRBJ2-3
D: -
V: TRBV2
CDR3: CASSSSGDTQYF
DNA: TGTGCCAGCAGCTCGTCGGGAGATACGCAGTATTTT

size: -
J: TRBJ2-5
D: -
V: TRBV29-1
CDR3: CSVGPFYQETQYF
DNA: TGCAGCGTTGGGCCCTTCTACCAAGAGACCCAGTACTTC

size: -
J: TRBJ1-1
D: -
V: TRBV11-3
CDR3: CASSLVRYPEAFF
DNA: TGTGCCAGCAGCTTAGTGAGGTACCCTGAAGCTTTCTTT

size: -
J: TRBJ2-5
D: -
V: TRBV4-3
CDR3: CASSRMRQNQETQYF
DNA: TGCGCCAGCAGCCGAATGAGACAAAACCAAGAGACCCAGTACTTC

size: -
J: TRBJ1-4
D: -
V: TRBV2
CDR3: CASLLRKGTPTFNEKLFF
DNA: TGTGCCAGTCTCCTCCGGAAGGGGACACCGACCTTTAATGAAAAACTGTTTTTT

size: few
J: TRBJ1-2
D: TRBD1
V: TRBV10-3
CDR3: CAISESGQGGYTF
DNA: TGTGCCATCAGTGAGTCGGGACAGGGTGGATACACCTTC

size: -
J: TRBJ1-5
D: -
V: TRBV12-3/TRBV12-4
CDR3: CASTISGQPQHF
DNA: TGTGCCAGCACCATCAGTGGTCAGCCCCAGCATTTT

size: -
J: TRBJ2-2
D: TRBD2
V: TRBV5-4
CDR3: CASSLASVRGGGELFF
DNA: TGTGCCAGCAGCTTGGCGAGCGTCCGGGGGGGCGGGGAGCTGTTTTTT

size: -
J: TRBJ2-1
D: -
V: TRBV5-1
CDR3: CASSYTGSHNEQFF
DNA: TGCGCCAGCAGCTACACAGGGTCCCACAATGAGCAGTTCTTC

size: -
J: TRBJ2-1
D: -
V: TRBV7-2
CDR3: CASSPRGTTSNEQFF
DNA: TGTGCCAGCAGCCCAAGGGGGACAACTTCCAATGAGCAGTTCTTC

size: -
J: TRBJ2-1
D: -
V: TRBV4-2
CDR3: CASSQQTYNEQFF
DNA: TGTGCCAGCAGCCAGCAGACCTACAATGAGCAGTTCTTC

size: -
J: TRBJ1-4
D: TRBD1
V: TRBV14
CDR3: CASSQGQGTRQKLFF
DNA: TGTGCCAGCAGCCAAGGACAGGGAACAAGGCAGAAACTGTTTTTT

size: -
J: TRBJ1-1
D: TRBD1
V: TRBV3-1/TRBV3-2
CDR3: CASSQGDRAWNTEAFF
DNA: TGTGCCAGCAGCCAAGGGGACAGGGCTTGGAACACTGAAGCTTTCTTT

size: -
J: TRBJ2-1
D: TRBD2
V: TRBV11-2
CDR3: CASSLVSGSGRSRNEQFF
DNA: TGTGCCAGCAGCTTAGTAAGTGGTAGCGGGAGGTCTAGAAATGAGCAGTTCTTC

size: -
J: TRBJ1-3
D: -
V: TRBV11-2
CDR3: CASREAGSGNTIYF
DNA: TGTGCCAGCAGAGAAGCCGGCTCTGGAAACACCATATATTTT